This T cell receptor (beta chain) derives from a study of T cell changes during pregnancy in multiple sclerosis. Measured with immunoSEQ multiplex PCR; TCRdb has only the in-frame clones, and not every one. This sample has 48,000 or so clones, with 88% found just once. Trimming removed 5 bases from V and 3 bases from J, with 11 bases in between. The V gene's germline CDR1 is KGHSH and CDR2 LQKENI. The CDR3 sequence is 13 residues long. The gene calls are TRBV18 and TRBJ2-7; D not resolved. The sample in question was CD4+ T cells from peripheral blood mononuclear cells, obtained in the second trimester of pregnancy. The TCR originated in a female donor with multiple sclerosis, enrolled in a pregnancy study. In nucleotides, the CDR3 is TGTGCCAGCTCAACAGACCTGCACTACGAGCAGTACTTC. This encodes CASSTDLHYEQYF.